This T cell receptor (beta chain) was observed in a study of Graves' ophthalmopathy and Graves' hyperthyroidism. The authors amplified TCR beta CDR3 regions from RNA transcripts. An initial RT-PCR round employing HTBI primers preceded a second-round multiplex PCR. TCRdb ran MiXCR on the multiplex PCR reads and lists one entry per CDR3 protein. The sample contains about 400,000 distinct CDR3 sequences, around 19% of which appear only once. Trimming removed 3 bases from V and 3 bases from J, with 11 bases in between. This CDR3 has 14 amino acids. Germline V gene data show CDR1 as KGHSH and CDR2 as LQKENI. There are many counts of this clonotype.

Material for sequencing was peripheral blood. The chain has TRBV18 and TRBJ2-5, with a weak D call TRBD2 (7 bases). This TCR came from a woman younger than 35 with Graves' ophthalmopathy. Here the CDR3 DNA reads TGTGCCAGCTCACCGGGGGGGCTCAAAGAGACCCAGTACTTC. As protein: CASSPGGLKETQYF. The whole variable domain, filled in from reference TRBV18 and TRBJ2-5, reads NAGVMQNPRHLVRRRGQEARLRCSPMKGHSHVYWYRQLPEEGLKFMVYLQKENIIDESGMPKERFSAEFPKEGPSILRIQQVVRGDSAAYFCASSPGGLKETQYFGPGTRLLVL.